These T cell receptor beta chains were read from a single sample in a study of OX40 agonist ivuxolimab in advanced cancers. The method was immunoSEQ multiplex PCR; TCRdb's version includes in-frame clones alone and lacks a portion of them. This sample carries 50,000 to 70,000 clones, around 89% of them seen once, and the ten largest clones take roughly an eighth. The sample here was CD4+ or CD8+ T cells sorted from blood, taken in a trial of the OX40 agonist ivuxolimab. The receptors shown here come from an adult with an advanced solid tumor such as melanoma, head and neck, liver or kidney cancer. The CDR3 runs from the conserved cysteine through the conserved F or W. A D gene is named only where the DNA matches it firmly. Part of the rows lack a size; the others show once, few, many or a class for expanded clones.

d_call	v_call	j_call	clone_size	cdr3_aa	cdr3_nt
.	TRBV6-4	TRBJ2-7	.	CASSADPSSYEQYF	TGTGCCAGCAGTGCGGACCCAAGCTCCTACGAGCAGTACTTC
.	TRBV5-6	TRBJ2-7	once	CASSSVGEQYF	TGTGCCAGCAGTTCCGTGGGTGAGCAGTACTTC
.	TRBV29-1	TRBJ2-6	.	CSVLAGANVLTF	TGCAGCGTGTTAGCTGGGGCCAACGTCCTGACTTTC
.	TRBV5-1	TRBJ1-5	.	CASSLPEPQHF	TGCGCCAGCAGCTTGCCGGAGCCCCAGCATTTT
.	TRBV7-9	TRBJ2-5	.	CASSARLPSALQETQYF	TGTGCCAGCAGCGCCCGTCTACCTAGCGCCCTCCAAGAGACCCAGTACTTC
TRBD1	TRBV6-1	TRBJ2-7	.	CASSPAPDRAYEQYF	TGTGCCAGCAGTCCCGCCCCGGACAGGGCCTACGAGCAGTACTTC
.	TRBV5-1	TRBJ2-7	.	CASSFGGYEQYF	TGCGCCAGCAGCTTCGGGGGTTACGAGCAGTACTTC
.	TRBV28	TRBJ2-2	.	CASRAPLGGPNTGELFF	TGTGCCAGCAGGGCACCTCTGGGAGGCCCGAACACCGGGGAGCTGTTTTTT
.	TRBV6-1	TRBJ2-2	few	CASSEGTGQLIGGTGELFF	TGTGCCAGCAGTGAAGGGACCGGACAGCTCATAGGGGGCACCGGGGAGCTGTTTTTT
.	TRBV23-1	TRBJ2-2	.	CASGTTGRRTTGELFF	TGCGCCAGCGGGACGACTGGACGGAGGACCACCGGGGAGCTGTTTTTT
.	TRBV5-1	TRBJ2-7	few	CASSLAGSEQYF	TGCGCCAGCAGCTTGGCAGGGAGCGAGCAGTACTTC
TRBD1	TRBV28	TRBJ2-7	.	CASSSLGQGGLGEQYF	TGTGCCAGCAGTTCGCTCGGACAGGGAGGTTTGGGGGAGCAGTACTTC
TRBD1	TRBV7-9	TRBJ1-2	.	CASSLAGGQGIYGYTF	TGTGCCAGCAGCCTAGCAGGAGGACAGGGAATCTATGGCTACACCTTC
.	TRBV4-1	TRBJ2-2	few	CASSQVLPQGTGELFF	TGCGCCAGCAGCCAAGTTCTCCCCCAGGGAACCGGGGAGCTGTTTTTT
TRBD2	TRBV30	TRBJ2-7	once	CAWSPWRGARGYEQYF	TGTGCCTGGAGTCCGTGGCGGGGGGCCAGGGGTTACGAGCAGTACTTC
.	TRBV11-2	TRBJ2-2	.	CASSLDLAYTGELFF	TGTGCCAGCAGCTTAGATCTGGCGTACACCGGGGAGCTGTTTTTT
.	TRBV6-1	TRBJ2-7	.	CASSEPGPYEQYF	TGTGCCAGCAGTGAACCGGGACCCTACGAGCAGTACTTC
TRBD1	TRBV28	TRBJ1-5	once	CASSTRGSNQPQHF	TGTGCCAGCAGCACCAGGGGGAGCAATCAGCCCCAGCATTTT
.	TRBV30	TRBJ1-1	.	CAWTVGQGNTEAFF	TGTGCCTGGACTGTAGGTCAGGGGAACACTGAAGCTTTCTTT